These T cell receptor beta chains were read from a single sample in a study of cytomegalovirus exposure and HLA in healthy donors. Assay: immunoSEQ multiplex PCR; the TCRdb copy retains only in-frame clones and omits some. The data show about 200,000 clones, roughly 73% seen once. The sequencing input was PBMCs. The receptors were sampled from a woman aged 25 to 45 in good health and CMV-seronegative. The CDR3 runs from the conserved cysteine through the conserved F or W. Fields, in order: D gene, V gene, J gene, CDR3 length, clone size, CDR3 protein, CDR3 DNA. D genes are given only for firm matches. The listing skips clone size in some rows; elsewhere it reads once, few, many or a size class.

d_call: TRBD2
v_call: TRBV7-9
j_call: TRBJ2-5
cdr3_length: 16
clone_size: .
cdr3_aa: CASSPQSSGAGETQYF
cdr3_nt: TGTGCCAGCAGCCCCCAGTCTAGCGGGGCTGGGGAGACCCAGTACTTC

d_call: .
v_call: TRBV25-1
j_call: TRBJ1-2
cdr3_length: 15
clone_size: .
cdr3_aa: CASSEYQDIREGYTF
cdr3_nt: TGTGCCAGCAGTGAATATCAGGACATCCGTGAAGGCTACACCTTC

d_call: TRBD1
v_call: TRBV9
j_call: TRBJ1-5
cdr3_length: 13
clone_size: few
cdr3_aa: CASSGQGSQPQHF
cdr3_nt: TGTGCCAGCAGCGGACAGGGTTCTCAGCCCCAGCATTTT

d_call: .
v_call: TRBV27
j_call: TRBJ2-2
cdr3_length: 12
clone_size: .
cdr3_aa: CASSWNTGELFF
cdr3_nt: TGTGCCAGCAGCTGGAACACCGGGGAGCTGTTTTTT

d_call: TRBD2
v_call: TRBV19
j_call: TRBJ2-5
cdr3_length: 15
clone_size: .
cdr3_aa: CASSIGAGGTETQYF
cdr3_nt: TGTGCCAGTAGTATAGGAGCGGGAGGCACCGAGACCCAGTACTTC

d_call: .
v_call: TRBV19
j_call: TRBJ2-3
cdr3_length: 13
clone_size: .
cdr3_aa: CASRALSTDTQYF
cdr3_nt: TGTGCCAGTAGGGCTCTCAGCACAGATACGCAGTATTTT

d_call: .
v_call: TRBV6-4
j_call: TRBJ2-2
cdr3_length: 14
clone_size: .
cdr3_aa: CASSRVRNTGELFF
cdr3_nt: TGTGCCAGCAGTCGAGTTAGGAACACCGGGGAGCTGTTTTTT

d_call: TRBD2
v_call: TRBV27
j_call: TRBJ2-7
cdr3_length: 14
clone_size: .
cdr3_aa: CASRGTSGRNEQYF
cdr3_nt: TGTGCCAGCAGAGGGACTAGCGGGAGGAACGAGCAGTACTTC

d_call: .
v_call: TRBV6-5
j_call: TRBJ2-3
cdr3_length: 13
clone_size: few
cdr3_aa: CASSLFSTDTQYF
cdr3_nt: TGTGCCAGCAGTCTATTTAGCACAGATACGCAGTATTTT

d_call: TRBD1
v_call: TRBV5-6
j_call: TRBJ1-1
cdr3_length: 14
clone_size: .
cdr3_aa: CASSFNRGRTEAFF
cdr3_nt: TGTGCCAGCAGCTTTAACAGGGGTAGAACTGAAGCTTTCTTT

d_call: .
v_call: TRBV18
j_call: TRBJ1-1
cdr3_length: 15
clone_size: .
cdr3_aa: CASSLTTELNTEAFF
cdr3_nt: TGTGCCAGCTCACTGACGACAGAGTTGAACACTGAAGCTTTCTTT

d_call: .
v_call: TRBV9
j_call: TRBJ2-2
cdr3_length: 14
clone_size: .
cdr3_aa: CASSVDAYTGELFF
cdr3_nt: TGTGCCAGCAGCGTAGATGCGTACACCGGGGAGCTGTTTTTT

d_call: .
v_call: TRBV7-2
j_call: TRBJ1-1
cdr3_length: 15
clone_size: .
cdr3_aa: CASSLAGAPNTEAFF
cdr3_nt: TGTGCCAGCAGCTTAGCAGGAGCACCCAACACTGAAGCTTTCTTT

d_call: .
v_call: TRBV5-6
j_call: TRBJ2-1
cdr3_length: 14
clone_size: once
cdr3_aa: CASSSTGIWYEQFF
cdr3_nt: TGTGCCAGCAGCTCAACAGGGATTTGGTATGAGCAGTTCTTC

d_call: TRBD1
v_call: TRBV7-9
j_call: TRBJ1-4
cdr3_length: 17
clone_size: .
cdr3_aa: CASSSSGPDRAGEKLFF
cdr3_nt: TGTGCCAGCAGTTCATCCGGCCCGGACAGGGCTGGTGAAAAACTGTTTTTT

d_call: .
v_call: TRBV11-2
j_call: TRBJ1-5
cdr3_length: 15
clone_size: .
cdr3_aa: CASSPGQNSNQPQHF
cdr3_nt: TGTGCCAGCAGCCCTGGACAGAATAGCAATCAGCCCCAGCATTTT

d_call: TRBD2
v_call: TRBV27
j_call: TRBJ2-1
cdr3_length: 14
clone_size: .
cdr3_aa: CASRWASGVNEQFF
cdr3_nt: TGTGCCAGCAGGTGGGCTAGCGGGGTCAATGAGCAGTTCTTC

d_call: TRBD2
v_call: TRBV7-9
j_call: TRBJ2-7
cdr3_length: 16
clone_size: .
cdr3_aa: CASRRTFASGGDEQYF
cdr3_nt: TGTGCCAGCAGACGGACCTTTGCTAGCGGGGGAGACGAGCAGTACTTC

d_call: TRBD2
v_call: TRBV4-1
j_call: TRBJ2-1
cdr3_length: 15
clone_size: .
cdr3_aa: CASSQALAGAYEQFF
cdr3_nt: TGCGCCAGCAGCCAAGCTCTAGCGGGAGCTTATGAGCAGTTCTTC

d_call: .
v_call: TRBV6-1
j_call: TRBJ1-6
cdr3_length: 15
clone_size: .
cdr3_aa: CASSELRGTSSPLHF
cdr3_nt: TGTGCCAGCAGTGAACTCCGGGGAACGAGTTCACCCCTCCACTTT

d_call: .
v_call: TRBV18
j_call: TRBJ1-1
cdr3_length: 13
clone_size: once
cdr3_aa: CASSASDYSVAFF
cdr3_nt: TGTGCCAGCTCAGCATCGGACTATTCGGTAGCTTTCTTT

d_call: TRBD1
v_call: TRBV29-1
j_call: TRBJ1-2
cdr3_length: 13
clone_size: .
cdr3_aa: CSVGDRGLYGYTF
cdr3_nt: TGCAGCGTCGGGGACAGGGGGTTGTATGGCTACACCTTC

d_call: .
v_call: TRBV5-1
j_call: TRBJ1-2
cdr3_length: 16
clone_size: .
cdr3_aa: CASSRRDKTRSYGYTF
cdr3_nt: TGCGCCAGCAGTCGCCGGGACAAAACGAGGAGCTATGGCTACACCTTC

d_call: .
v_call: TRBV7-2
j_call: TRBJ2-7
cdr3_length: 14
clone_size: .
cdr3_aa: CASSLYPRTYEQYF
cdr3_nt: TGTGCCAGCAGCTTATATCCCCGTACCTACGAGCAGTACTTC

d_call: TRBD1
v_call: TRBV7-8
j_call: TRBJ1-1
cdr3_length: 14
clone_size: .
cdr3_aa: CASSPRQGRTEAFF
cdr3_nt: TGTGCCAGCAGCCCCCGACAGGGACGGACTGAAGCTTTCTTT

d_call: TRBD1
v_call: TRBV11-3
j_call: TRBJ1-2
cdr3_length: 13
clone_size: .
cdr3_aa: CASSTGTGDGYTF
cdr3_nt: TGTGCCAGCAGCACCGGGACAGGGGATGGCTACACCTTC

d_call: TRBD2
v_call: TRBV6-5
j_call: TRBJ2-3
cdr3_length: 16
clone_size: .
cdr3_aa: CASSYWGGSRTDTQYF
cdr3_nt: TGTGCCAGCAGTTACTGGGGCGGGAGTAGAACAGATACGCAGTATTTT

d_call: .
v_call: TRBV7-2
j_call: TRBJ1-1
cdr3_length: 15
clone_size: .
cdr3_aa: CASSFDSTGPTEAFF
cdr3_nt: TGTGCCAGCAGCTTCGATTCTACAGGGCCCACTGAAGCTTTCTTT

d_call: .
v_call: TRBV5-1
j_call: TRBJ1-4
cdr3_length: 14
clone_size: few
cdr3_aa: CASSLSRGNEKLFF
cdr3_nt: TGCGCCAGCAGCTTGTCCAGGGGAAATGAAAAACTGTTTTTT

d_call: TRBD2
v_call: TRBV2
j_call: TRBJ2-7
cdr3_length: 17
clone_size: .
cdr3_aa: CASKEGRASGGTYEQYF
cdr3_nt: TGTGCCAGCAAAGAGGGTAGGGCTAGCGGGGGGACCTACGAGCAGTACTTC

d_call: .
v_call: TRBV4-1
j_call: TRBJ2-7
cdr3_length: 15
clone_size: .
cdr3_aa: CASSQQEGSRYEQYF
cdr3_nt: TGCGCCAGCAGCCAACAAGAGGGTTCCCGCTACGAGCAGTACTTC

d_call: TRBD2
v_call: TRBV5-1
j_call: TRBJ2-3
cdr3_length: 17
clone_size: .
cdr3_aa: CASSFLRGTSYPDTQYF
cdr3_nt: TGCGCCAGCAGCTTCCTACGGGGGACTAGCTACCCAGATACGCAGTATTTT

d_call: .
v_call: TRBV19
j_call: TRBJ1-2
cdr3_length: 15
clone_size: .
cdr3_aa: CASSSTGSLSYGYTF
cdr3_nt: TGTGCCAGTAGTTCTACAGGGAGTCTCTCCTATGGCTACACCTTC

d_call: .
v_call: TRBV14
j_call: TRBJ1-1
cdr3_length: 13
clone_size: .
cdr3_aa: CASSTWGDTEAFF
cdr3_nt: TGTGCCAGCAGCACGTGGGGGGACACTGAAGCTTTCTTT

d_call: .
v_call: TRBV7-2
j_call: TRBJ1-6
cdr3_length: 16
clone_size: .
cdr3_aa: CASSRWGGPGRSPLHF
cdr3_nt: TGTGCCAGCAGCCGGTGGGGGGGGCCGGGAAGGTCACCCCTCCACTTT

d_call: .
v_call: TRBV25-1
j_call: TRBJ1-3
cdr3_length: 16
clone_size: .
cdr3_aa: CASSDKNTYSGNTIYF
cdr3_nt: TGTGCCAGCAGTGACAAAAACACATACTCTGGAAACACCATATATTTT

d_call: .
v_call: TRBV9
j_call: TRBJ2-1
cdr3_length: 13
clone_size: .
cdr3_aa: CASSLGNTGEQFF
cdr3_nt: TGTGCCAGCAGCCTGGGGAACACAGGAGAGCAGTTCTTC

d_call: .
v_call: TRBV9
j_call: TRBJ1-1
cdr3_length: 16
clone_size: .
cdr3_aa: CASSVRGLVGDTEAFF
cdr3_nt: TGTGCCAGCAGCGTAAGGGGCCTAGTGGGCGACACTGAAGCTTTCTTT

d_call: .
v_call: TRBV19
j_call: TRBJ2-3
cdr3_length: 14
clone_size: .
cdr3_aa: CASSMDLGTDTQYF
cdr3_nt: TGTGCCAGTAGTATGGATCTAGGCACAGATACGCAGTATTTT

d_call: TRBD2
v_call: TRBV13
j_call: TRBJ2-1
cdr3_length: 12
clone_size: .
cdr3_aa: CASSPPAGEQFF
cdr3_nt: TGTGCCAGCAGCCCCCCAGCGGGGGAGCAGTTCTTC

d_call: .
v_call: TRBV11-2
j_call: TRBJ1-3
cdr3_length: 16
clone_size: .
cdr3_aa: CASSFSSPYSGNTIYF
cdr3_nt: TGTGCCAGCAGCTTTTCGTCCCCGTACTCTGGAAACACCATATATTTT

d_call: TRBD2
v_call: TRBV11-1
j_call: TRBJ2-3
cdr3_length: 17
clone_size: once
cdr3_aa: CASSDDLAGRHGDTQYF
cdr3_nt: TGTGCCAGCAGTGACGATCTAGCGGGGCGGCACGGGGATACGCAGTATTTT

d_call: .
v_call: TRBV19
j_call: TRBJ2-5
cdr3_length: 15
clone_size: .
cdr3_aa: CASSIGRTYQETQYF
cdr3_nt: TGTGCCAGTAGTATTGGTAGGACTTACCAAGAGACCCAGTACTTC

d_call: TRBD2
v_call: TRBV9
j_call: TRBJ2-1
cdr3_length: 18
clone_size: .
cdr3_aa: CASSPRTSGRSSYNEQFF
cdr3_nt: TGTGCCAGCAGCCCCCGGACTAGCGGGAGAAGTTCCTACAATGAGCAGTTCTTC

d_call: .
v_call: TRBV2
j_call: TRBJ1-4
cdr3_length: 15
clone_size: .
cdr3_aa: CASSYYGVLNEKLFF
cdr3_nt: TGTGCCAGCAGTTATTACGGGGTACTTAATGAAAAACTGTTTTTT

d_call: TRBD1
v_call: TRBV11-2
j_call: TRBJ2-1
cdr3_length: 15
clone_size: .
cdr3_aa: CASSSAGTGGDEQFF
cdr3_nt: TGTGCCAGCAGCTCTGCCGGGACAGGGGGAGATGAGCAGTTCTTC

d_call: .
v_call: TRBV7-2
j_call: TRBJ2-1
cdr3_length: 16
clone_size: .
cdr3_aa: CASSSIRTSTYNEQFF
cdr3_nt: TGTGCCAGCAGCTCAATCCGGACAAGTACTTACAATGAGCAGTTCTTC

d_call: TRBD2
v_call: TRBV5-6
j_call: TRBJ2-7
cdr3_length: 15
clone_size: .
cdr3_aa: CASSLRGSPPYEQYF
cdr3_nt: TGTGCCAGCAGCTTGCGCGGGAGTCCCCCCTACGAGCAGTACTTC